The 23 T cell receptor beta chains below come from one sample, sequenced in a study of post-analysis software for immune sequencing data. Study-wide points: In patients, 4 to 6 TRBV segments were more frequent than in controls, with TRBV5-6, TRBV5-1 and TRBV20-1 among them.

Researchers reported that TCR beta cDNA libraries carried unique molecular identifiers. TCRdb passed the PCR reads through MiXCR, listing each CDR3 protein once. Of about 430,000 distinct CDR3 sequences detected, 30% to 45% appear once; the ten largest clones hold 7.6%. These receptors' targets are unknown. Specimen: blood. These receptors were taken from a girl aged 2-10 years with multiple sclerosis.

The V call is TRBV9, the J call TRBJ1-2; D is ambiguous. The CDR3 extends over 13 amino acids. V was clipped by 0 bases and J by 8 bases, with 11 bases between them. Germline lookup yields CDR1 SGDLS and CDR2 YYNGEE. The CDR3 coding sequence is TGTGCCAGCAGCGTAGGGGAGGGAAGGGGCTACACCTTC. As protein: CASSVGEGRGYTF.

The gene calls are TRBV7-2 and TRBJ1-2; 9 nucleotides match TRBD1. This CDR3 has 16 residues. Germline lookup yields CDR1 SGHTA and CDR2 FQGNSA. The V segment lost 8 bases and the J segment 7 bases; nucleotides outside the gene matches: 17. The CDR3 DNA follows: TGTGCCAGCTCCCGACTCGGGACAGGGAAAGTTGGTGGCTACACCTTC. Protein sequence: CASSRLGTGKVGGYTF.

This clonotype was seen a few times. The V call is TRBV10-3, the J call TRBJ2-7; TRBD1 aligns across 8 bases. Trimming at V came to 3 bases and at J to 5 bases, leaving 3 bases not matched to a gene. This CDR3 contains 13 residues. Germline V lookup: CDR1 ENHRY, CDR2 SYGVKD. The DNA of the CDR3 is TGTGCCATCAGTGAATTACAGGGGGACGAGCAGTACTTC. Translating it yields CAISELQGDEQYF.

The chain recombines TRBV18 with TRBJ1-1, with 7 bases that match TRBD1. Germline V gene sequence: CDR1 KGHSH, CDR2 LQKENI. The CDR3 consists of 15 residues. Trimming cost V 3 bases and J 0 bases; bases outside gene matches: 4. CDR3 in DNA: TGTGCCAGCTCACCCCCACAGGGGTTGAACACTGAAGCTTTCTTT. It specifies CASSPPQGLNTEAFF.

This clonotype turned up a few times. The rearrangement uses TRBV7-9 and TRBJ1-2; D gene uncertain. The CDR3 runs 13 residues. V lost 1 base and J 8 bases, leaving 11 bases between the germline ends. Per germline, CDR1 SEHNR and CDR2 FQNEAQ (reference sequence). CDR3 DNA sequence: TGTGCCAGCAGCTTAGACAGTTCTGGAGGCTACACCTTC. Protein product: CASSLDSSGGYTF.

The CDR3 sequence is CASSPGTGLINEKLFF. The CDR3 DNA reads as TGTGCCAGCTCACCTGGGACAGGTCTTATCAATGAAAAACTGTTTTTT. The chain recombines TRBV18 with TRBJ1-4, with TRBD1 matching over 8 bases. Germline-derived CDR1 and CDR2 are KGHSH and LQKENI. This CDR3 spans 16 amino acids. V dropped 3 bases and J dropped 5; count of bases not matched to a gene: 8.

The V call is TRBV6-6, the J call TRBJ2-5; D is possibly TRBD2 (5 bases). Trimming removed 5 bases from V and 3 bases from J, with 16 bases in between. The CDR3 sequence is 15 residues long. Per germline, CDR1 MNHNY and CDR2 SVGAGI (reference sequence). The CDR3 sequence: CASSNRTGLKETQYF. The CDR3 DNA follows: TGTGCCAGCAGTAACCGGACTGGGCTGAAAGAGACCCAGTACTTC.

J is TRBJ1-2 and V is TRBV25-1; D is perhaps TRBD1 (5 bases). With 10 bases removed from V and 8 bases from J, the gap between germline ends came to 23 bases. The germline CDR1 and CDR2 sequences are MGHDK and SYGVNS. The CDR3 covers 14 residues. The CDR3 coding sequence is TGTGCCACCACACGGGGCCGAGGGGTAGAAGGCTACACCTTC. Its translation is CATTRGRGVEGYTF.

The rearrangement links TRBV7-2 to TRBJ1-2; D is possibly TRBD1 (5 bases). Trimming removed 1 base at V and 0 bases at J, with 9 bases between. Germline V gene lookup returns CDR1 SGHTA and CDR2 FQGNSA. The CDR3 loop spans 15 amino acids. The CDR3, as DNA: TGTGCCAGCAGCTTAGTAGGGACCACTAACTATGGCTACACCTTC. Its translation is CASSLVGTTNYGYTF.

This sequence joins TRBV4-3 and TRBJ1-5, with a weak D call TRBD1 (6 bases). The CDR3 runs 14 residues. V was trimmed by 3 bases and J by 7 bases, leaving 13 bases between them. Germline loops: CDR1 LGHNA, CDR2 YSLEER. The DNA of the CDR3 is TGCGCCAGCAGCCAGGAGGCAGGGGAACAGCCCCAGCATTTT. It yields the protein CASSQEAGEQPQHF.

This clonotype was counted between two and nine times. The chain uses TRBV24-1 and TRBJ2-1; TRBD1 matches 9 bases. After removal of 7 bases from V and 15 bases from J, the junction contained 21 bases not matched to a gene. Germline V gene sequence: CDR1 KGHDR, CDR2 SFDVKD. This CDR3 has 16 residues. This CDR3 reads CATRGDTVQGAPVLFF. CDR3 coding DNA: TGTGCCACCAGAGGGGATACCGTACAGGGGGCACCCGTGCTGTTCTTC.

This clonotype was counted once. The chain joins TRBV6-6 to TRBJ1-1; D is ambiguous. Trimming stripped 0 bases from V and 4 bases from J, with 12 bases between. Germline assignment: CDR1 MNHNY and CDR2 SVGAGI (reference sequence). The CDR3 has 15 amino acids. The CDR3 loop reads CASSYSVSLGTEAFF. The DNA of the CDR3 is TGTGCCAGCAGTTACTCAGTTTCTCTAGGCACTGAAGCTTTCTTT.

This clonotype showed up just a few times. The V and J genes are TRBV4-3 and TRBJ2-1; 9 nucleotides agree with TRBD2. Germline trimming cut 3 bases from V and 6 bases from J; bases unmatched to any gene: 12. This CDR3 has 17 amino acids. Germline V gene sequence: CDR1 LGHNA, CDR2 YSLEER. The CDR3 region is CASSHRTLLAGANEQFF. The CDR3 coding sequence is TGCGCCAGCAGCCATCGCACTCTACTAGCGGGTGCCAATGAGCAGTTCTTC.

CDR3 amino acids: CASSTAGTGGYEQYF. The CDR3, as DNA: TGCGCCAGCAGCACAGCCGGGACAGGGGGCTACGAGCAGTACTTC. The rearrangement joins TRBV4-3 to TRBJ2-7; 11 nucleotides match TRBD1. Germline CDR1 is LGHNA and CDR2 is YSLEER. After removal of 5 bases from V and 3 bases from J, the junction contained 6 bases not matched to a gene. The CDR3 length is 15 residues.

This chain uses TRBV6-1 with TRBJ1-2; weak D call: TRBD1 (5 bases). Germline V gives CDR1 MNHNS, CDR2 SASEGT. The CDR3 consists of 15 residues. V gave up 6 bases and J gave up 4 bases, with 18 bases separating them. In nucleotides, the CDR3 is TGTGCCAGCAGCCTAGGTCCGACAGTCCTCTATGGCTACACCTTC. It encodes CASSLGPTVLYGYTF.

The rearrangement joins TRBV28 to TRBJ1-1; no clear D gene. This CDR3 comprises 14 residues. Trimming stripped 7 bases from V and 0 bases from J, with 12 bases between. CDR1 and CDR2 (germline): MDHEN, SYDVKM. CDR3 region: CASNTDIMNTEAFF. As DNA, the CDR3 is TGTGCCAGCAACACAGACATAATGAACACTGAAGCTTTCTTT.

This clonotype turned up a few times. The chain carries TRBV5-1 and TRBJ2-1; D is possibly TRBD1 (5 bases). CDR3 length equals 15 residues. Trimming pared 0 bases from V and 8 bases from J, leaving 15 bases between. CDR1 is SGHRS and CDR2 is YFSETQ in the germline V gene. The CDR3 DNA follows: TGCGCCAGCAGCTTGGATGGGCAGGGCTCGGATGAGCAGTTCTTC. Translation gives CASSLDGQGSDEQFF.

This clonotype was detected a few times. The genes are TRBV27 and TRBJ1-2; 8 bases line up with TRBD1. J lost 4 bases, V lost 5 bases, and 9 bases had no gene match. The CDR3 is 15 residues long. The germline V gene encodes CDR1 MNHEY and CDR2 SMNVEV (reference sequence). The CDR3 protein is CASSKTTGAGYGYTF. CDR3 nucleotides: TGTGCCAGCAGTAAAACGACAGGGGCAGGCTATGGCTACACCTTC.

This clonotype turned up a few times. The gene calls are TRBV7-8 and TRBJ2-3, with D possibly being TRBD1 or TRBD2 (5 bases each). Germline V gene data show CDR1 as SGHVS and CDR2 as FQNEAQ. The V gene lost 1 base and the J gene lost 5 bases, with 19 bases spanning the gap. The length of the CDR3 is 17 residues. CDR3 residues: CASSLGGRRGVQDTQYF. The CDR3 DNA reads as TGTGCCAGCAGCTTAGGAGGCAGAAGGGGAGTCCAAGATACGCAGTATTTT.

This rearrangement joins TRBV6-1 to TRBJ1-1; D gene ambiguous. This CDR3 is built from 13 residues. V lost 7 bases and J lost 1, with 10 bases in between. Germline V gene lookup returns CDR1 MNHNS and CDR2 SASEGT. CDR3 protein: CASNLGPNTEAFF. The CDR3 DNA is TGTGCCAGCAACCTCGGACCGAACACTGAAGCTTTCTTT.

Details on this clonotype: One end of the junction varies from germline; a read error may be responsible. The chain carries TRBV28 and TRBJ2-5; D remains ambiguous. The J call is in doubt because the DNA end fits TRBJ2-7 better. This CDR3 is 12 amino acids long. Germline V CDR1 and CDR2: MDHEN, SYDVKM. The CDR3 loop is CARSFRRYEQYF. CDR3 bases: TGTGCCCGCAGTTTCCGCAGGTACGAGCAGTACTTC.

This clonotype appeared a few times. The J gene is TRBJ2-4, the V gene TRBV12-3 or TRBV12-4; no reliable D call. Trimming removed 4 bases from V and 2 bases from J, with 12 bases in between. This CDR3 region has 15 residues. The CDR3 is CASSSPGYSKNIQYF. The DNA for the CDR3 is TGTGCCAGCAGTTCCCCCGGCTATTCCAAAAACATTCAGTACTTC.

The V gene is TRBV7-6, the J gene TRBJ2-3, with D maybe TRBD2 (7 bases). With 0 bases removed from V and 2 bases from J, the gap between germline ends came to 9 bases. Germline V gives CDR1 SGHVS, CDR2 FNYEAQ. This CDR3 contains 15 residues. The CDR3 protein is CASSLARGLTDTQYF. Here the CDR3 DNA reads TGTGCCAGCAGCTTAGCGCGGGGGCTCACAGATACGCAGTATTTT.